This TCR beta chain originates from a study of T cell responses to AZD1222 COVID-19 vaccine. Study conclusions and caveats: Repertoires were sampled only after the peak T cell response. Researchers report vaccine-associated CD4 TCRs spanning spike, with dominance at 160-218 and 743-854. Targeting of unmutated variant regions was reportedly seen in nearly half of spike-specific TCRs.

About this clone itself: Its antigen is still unknown.

Clones were read by immunoSEQ multiplex PCR, and TCRdb kept only the in-frame ones, dropping some. The sample includes more than 150,000 clones, around 90% of them seen just once. Researchers grouped second doses given at about 4 or about 12 weeks into one pool. Trimming pared 5 bases from V and 5 bases from J, leaving 12 bases between. Germline V gene data show CDR1 as SEHNR and CDR2 as FQNEAQ (reference sequence). The CDR3 runs to 13 residues. The chain is built from TRBV7-9 and TRBJ2-5, with D possibly being TRBD1 (5 bases). The receptor was isolated from an adult who received the AZD1222 COVID-19 vaccine. Sequences were derived from peripheral blood, sampled 28 days after the second AZD1222 dose. This CDR3 reads CASSPRAWETQYF. The CDR3 nucleotides are TGTGCCAGCAGCCCCAGGGCTTGGGAGACCCAGTACTTC.